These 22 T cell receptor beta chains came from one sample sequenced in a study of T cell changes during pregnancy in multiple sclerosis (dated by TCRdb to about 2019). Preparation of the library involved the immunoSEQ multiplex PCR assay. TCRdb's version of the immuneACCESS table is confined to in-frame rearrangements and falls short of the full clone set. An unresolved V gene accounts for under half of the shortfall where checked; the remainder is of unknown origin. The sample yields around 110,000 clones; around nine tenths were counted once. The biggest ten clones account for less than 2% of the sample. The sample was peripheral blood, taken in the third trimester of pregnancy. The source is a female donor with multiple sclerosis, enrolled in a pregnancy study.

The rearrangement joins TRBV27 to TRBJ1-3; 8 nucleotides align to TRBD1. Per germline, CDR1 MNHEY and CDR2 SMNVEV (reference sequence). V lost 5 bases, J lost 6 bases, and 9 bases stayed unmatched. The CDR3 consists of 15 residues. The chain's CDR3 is CASSRGQDSSNTIYF. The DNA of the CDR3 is TGTGCCAGCAGTAGGGGACAGGATTCTTCAAACACCATATATTTT.

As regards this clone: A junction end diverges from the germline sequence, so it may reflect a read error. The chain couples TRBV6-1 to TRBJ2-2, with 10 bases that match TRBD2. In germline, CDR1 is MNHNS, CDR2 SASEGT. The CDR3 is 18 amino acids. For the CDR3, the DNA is TGTGCCAGCAGCGAAGATAGGAAAGCGGGGGGGCCTACCGGGGAGCTGTTTTTT. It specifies CASSEDRKAGGPTGELFF.

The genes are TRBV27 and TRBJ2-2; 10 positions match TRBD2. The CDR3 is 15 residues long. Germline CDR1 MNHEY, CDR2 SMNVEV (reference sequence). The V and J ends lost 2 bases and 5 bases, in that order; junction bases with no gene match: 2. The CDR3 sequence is CASSLLAGATGELFF. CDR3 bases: TGTGCCAGCAGTTTACTAGCGGGAGCGACCGGGGAGCTGTTTTTT.

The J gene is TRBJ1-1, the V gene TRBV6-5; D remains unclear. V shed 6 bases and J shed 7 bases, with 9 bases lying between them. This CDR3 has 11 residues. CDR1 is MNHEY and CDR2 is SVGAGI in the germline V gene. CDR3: CASSTASEAFF. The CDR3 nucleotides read TGTGCCAGCAGCACCGCGAGTGAAGCTTTCTTT.

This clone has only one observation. CDR3 nucleotides: TGTGCCAGCAGGAGGACAGGCGGGACAGATACGCAGTATTTT. Translating it yields CASRRTGGTDTQYF. The V and J genes are TRBV2 and TRBJ2-3; 7 bases line up with TRBD1. The trim removed 6 bases at V and 3 bases at J, leaving 6 bases unmatched. CDR1 is SNHLY, CDR2 FYNNEI, per germline. There are 14 residues in the CDR3.

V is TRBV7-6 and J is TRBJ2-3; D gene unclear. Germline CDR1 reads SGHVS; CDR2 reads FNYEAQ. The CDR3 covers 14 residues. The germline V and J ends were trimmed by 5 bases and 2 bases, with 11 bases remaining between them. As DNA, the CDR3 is TGTGCCAGCAGCCTAGGGCTCTTCACAGATACGCAGTATTTT. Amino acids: CASSLGLFTDTQYF.

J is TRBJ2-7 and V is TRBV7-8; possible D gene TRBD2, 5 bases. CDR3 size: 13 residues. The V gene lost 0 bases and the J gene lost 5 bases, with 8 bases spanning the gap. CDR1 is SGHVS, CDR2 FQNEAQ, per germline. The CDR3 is CASSLAARDEQYF. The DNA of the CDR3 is TGTGCCAGCAGCTTAGCGGCGAGGGACGAGCAGTACTTC.

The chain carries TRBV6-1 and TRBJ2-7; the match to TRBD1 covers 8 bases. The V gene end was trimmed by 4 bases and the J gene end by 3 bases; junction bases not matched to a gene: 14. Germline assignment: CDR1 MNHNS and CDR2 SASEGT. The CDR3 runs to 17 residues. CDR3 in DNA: TGTGCCAGCAGTGCTCGATACTCCGGGACAGGTCACTACGAGCAGTACTTC. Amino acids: CASSARYSGTGHYEQYF.

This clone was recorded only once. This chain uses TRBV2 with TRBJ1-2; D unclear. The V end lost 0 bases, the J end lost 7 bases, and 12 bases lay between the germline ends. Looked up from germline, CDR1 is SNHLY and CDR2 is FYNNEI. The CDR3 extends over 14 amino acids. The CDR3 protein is CASSEAWTLGGYTF. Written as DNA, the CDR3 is TGTGCCAGCAGTGAAGCGTGGACTCTAGGTGGCTACACCTTC.

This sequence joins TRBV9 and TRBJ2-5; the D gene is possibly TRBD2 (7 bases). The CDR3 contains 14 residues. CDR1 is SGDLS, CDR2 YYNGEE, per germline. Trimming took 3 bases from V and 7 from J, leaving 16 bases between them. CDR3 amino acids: CASSETGGEGTQYF. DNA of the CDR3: TGTGCCAGCAGCGAAACGGGGGGCGAAGGGACCCAGTACTTC.

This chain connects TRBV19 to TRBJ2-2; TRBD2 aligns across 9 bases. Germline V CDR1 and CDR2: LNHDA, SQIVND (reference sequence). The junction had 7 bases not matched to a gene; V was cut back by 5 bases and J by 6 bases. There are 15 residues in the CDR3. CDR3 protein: CASSQGLARPGELFF. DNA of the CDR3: TGTGCCAGTAGTCAGGGACTAGCCAGGCCCGGGGAGCTGTTTTTT.

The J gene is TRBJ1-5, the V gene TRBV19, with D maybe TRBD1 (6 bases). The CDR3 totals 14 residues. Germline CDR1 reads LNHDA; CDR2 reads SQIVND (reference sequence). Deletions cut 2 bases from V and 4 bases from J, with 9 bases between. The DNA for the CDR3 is TGTGCCAGTAGTATACAGGGGATAAATCAGCCCCAGCATTTT. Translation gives CASSIQGINQPQHF.

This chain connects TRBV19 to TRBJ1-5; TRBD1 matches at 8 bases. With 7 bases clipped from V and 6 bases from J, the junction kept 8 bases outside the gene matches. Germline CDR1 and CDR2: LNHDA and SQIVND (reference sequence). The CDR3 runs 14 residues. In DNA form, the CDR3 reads TGTGCCAGTACCCCGGGACAGGTGGGTCAGCCCCAGCATTTT. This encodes CASTPGQVGQPQHF.

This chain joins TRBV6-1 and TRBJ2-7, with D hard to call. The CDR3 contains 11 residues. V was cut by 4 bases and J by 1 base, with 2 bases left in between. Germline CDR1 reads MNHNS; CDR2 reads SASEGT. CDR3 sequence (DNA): TGTGCCAGCAGTGCTTCCTACGAGCAGTACTTC. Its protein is CASSASYEQYF.

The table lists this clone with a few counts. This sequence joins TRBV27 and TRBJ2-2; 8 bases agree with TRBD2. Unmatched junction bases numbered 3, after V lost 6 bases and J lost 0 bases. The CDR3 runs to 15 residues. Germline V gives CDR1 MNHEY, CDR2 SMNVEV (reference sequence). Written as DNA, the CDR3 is TGTGCCAGCAGCCAGCGGGGGTCGAACACCGGGGAGCTGTTTTTT. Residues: CASSQRGSNTGELFF.

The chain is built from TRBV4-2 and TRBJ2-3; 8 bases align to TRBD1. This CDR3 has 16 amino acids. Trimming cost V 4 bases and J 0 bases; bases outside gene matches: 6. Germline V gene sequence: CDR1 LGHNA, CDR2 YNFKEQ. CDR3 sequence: CASSRWTGPSTDTQYF. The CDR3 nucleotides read TGTGCCAGCAGCCGATGGACAGGGCCTAGCACAGATACGCAGTATTTT.

The CDR3: CASSEGHPGQANYGYTF. CDR3 in DNA: TGTGCCAGCAGTGAGGGTCATCCGGGACAGGCTAACTATGGCTACACCTTC. The chain carries TRBV6-1 and TRBJ1-2; 8 positions agree with TRBD1. CDR1 is MNHNS and CDR2 is SASEGT in the germline V gene. The CDR3 runs to 17 residues. The V and J ends lost 3 bases and 0 bases, in that order; junction bases with no gene match: 9.

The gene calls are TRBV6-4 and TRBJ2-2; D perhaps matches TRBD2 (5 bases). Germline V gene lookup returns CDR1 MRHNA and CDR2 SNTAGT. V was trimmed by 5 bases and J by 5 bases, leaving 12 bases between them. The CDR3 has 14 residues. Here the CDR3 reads CASSQRSGTGELFF. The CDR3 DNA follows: TGTGCCAGCAGTCAGCGGTCCGGGACCGGGGAGCTGTTTTTT.

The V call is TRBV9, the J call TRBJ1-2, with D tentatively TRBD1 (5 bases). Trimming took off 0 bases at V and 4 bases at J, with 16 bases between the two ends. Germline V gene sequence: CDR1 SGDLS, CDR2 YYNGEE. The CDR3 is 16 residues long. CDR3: CASSVERQPISYGYTF. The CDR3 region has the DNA TGTGCCAGCAGCGTAGAGCGACAGCCAATTTCCTATGGCTACACCTTC.

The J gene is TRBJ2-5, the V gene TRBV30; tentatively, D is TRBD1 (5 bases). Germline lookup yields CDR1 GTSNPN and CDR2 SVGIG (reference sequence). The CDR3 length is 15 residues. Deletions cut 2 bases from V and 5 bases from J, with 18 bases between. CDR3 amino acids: CAWSKILGLGETQYF. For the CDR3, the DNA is TGTGCCTGGAGTAAGATCCTGGGGCTAGGGGAGACCCAGTACTTC.

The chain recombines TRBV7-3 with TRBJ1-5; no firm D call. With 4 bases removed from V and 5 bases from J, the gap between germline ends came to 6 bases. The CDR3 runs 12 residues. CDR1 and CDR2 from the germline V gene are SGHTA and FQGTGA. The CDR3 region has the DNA TGTGCCAGCAGCTCCCACTATCAGCCCCAGCATTTT. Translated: CASSSHYQPQHF.

The CDR3 nucleotides read TGTGCCAGCAGTGGGAGGGGGACAGGGACCCCGAACACTGAAGCTTTCTTT. Translation gives CASSGRGTGTPNTEAFF. The rearrangement links TRBV6-1 to TRBJ1-1; 9 bases are a match to TRBD1. Per germline, CDR1 MNHNS and CDR2 SASEGT. With 4 bases clipped from V and 1 base from J, the junction kept 10 bases outside the gene matches. CDR3 length equals 17 residues.